This TCR beta chain was sequenced in a study of blood T cell repertoires in COVID-19. At the level of the study: Samples came from the United States, Italy and Spain, spanning acute and convalescent COVID-19. Sources were T cells, B-cell-depleted T cells, or PBMCs; the material itself was cDNA or gDNA.

CDR1 is SEHNR, CDR2 FQNEAQ, per germline (reference sequence). CDR3 length: 14 residues. The V gene end was trimmed by 5 bases and the J gene end by 3 bases; junction bases not matched to a gene: 5. In the authors' workflow: Quantification of nucleated cells was approximated via reference gene primer amplification. This table comes from immunoSEQ multiplex PCR, and its TCRdb copy is limited to in-frame clones, with some not included. V, J and clone size reflect that table, while D and trimming were determined from the DNA. In the table there are roughly 75,000 clones, approximately 86% of which are singletons. The Seattle patients joined while their infection was active and were tracked longitudinally afterward.

The source of this sequence is a man older than 75 with COVID-19, enrolled during active disease. Sequencing input: peripheral blood. The chain couples TRBV7-9 to TRBJ1-1; 8 nucleotides align to TRBD1. This CDR3 reads CASSLTGEDTEAFF. The CDR3 DNA follows: TGTGCCAGCAGCCTGACAGGGGAAGACACTGAAGCTTTCTTT.